These 4 T cell receptor beta chains came from one sample sequenced in a study of blood T cells in healthy people across ages. A second PCR, run for about 7 to 11 cycles, used a sample-barcoded 5' primer plus a J-beta primer mix. From the 5' RACE reads, TCRdb called clonotypes with MiXCR, one entry per CDR3 protein. The sample holds roughly 1.5 million distinct CDR3 sequences, less than 45% seen once. Sequenced material: blood. The receptor source for this set is a young woman in good health.

This clonotype appeared a few times. The V and J genes are TRBV7-9 and TRBJ2-7; D not certain. CDR1 and CDR2 from the germline V gene are SEHNR and FQNEAQ (reference sequence). This CDR3 spans 14 amino acids. The germline V and J ends were trimmed by 0 bases and 1 base, with 7 bases remaining between them. DNA of the CDR3: TGTGCCAGCAGCTTAGCACAGAAGTCCTACGAGCAGTACTTC. This codes for CASSLAQKSYEQYF.

The V call is TRBV9, the J call TRBJ2-1, with a tentative D call TRBD1 (7 bases). CDR1 and CDR2 from the germline V gene are SGDLS and YYNGEE. The CDR3 is 13 residues long. Between the trimmed V and J ends, which lost 3 bases and 9 bases, there was a span of 13 bases. The DNA for the CDR3 is TGTGCCAGCAGCGCAGGGACAGCGGGTGAGCAGTTCTTC. It translates to CASSAGTAGEQFF.

In its sample, this clonotype was seen a few times. The chain carries TRBV20-1 and TRBJ2-3, with D unresolved. The germline V gene encodes CDR1 DFQATT and CDR2 SNEGSKA (reference sequence). CDR3 length: 12 amino acids. V was shortened by 6 bases and J by 5 bases, with 12 bases between the two germline ends. The CDR3 reads CSARRVIDTQYF. CDR3 sequence (DNA): TGCAGTGCCAGAAGGGTCATAGATACGCAGTATTTT.

The gene calls are TRBV29-1 and TRBJ2-3, with TRBD1 matching 7 bases. V was clipped by 3 bases and J by 5 bases; unmatched bases: 20. Germline CDR1 is SQVTM and CDR2 is ANQGSEA. This CDR3 is 18 amino acids long. The CDR3 loop reads CSVEESSRDSRFVDTQYF. The DNA of the CDR3 is TGCAGCGTTGAGGAAAGCTCACGGGACAGTAGATTTGTAGATACGCAGTATTTT.